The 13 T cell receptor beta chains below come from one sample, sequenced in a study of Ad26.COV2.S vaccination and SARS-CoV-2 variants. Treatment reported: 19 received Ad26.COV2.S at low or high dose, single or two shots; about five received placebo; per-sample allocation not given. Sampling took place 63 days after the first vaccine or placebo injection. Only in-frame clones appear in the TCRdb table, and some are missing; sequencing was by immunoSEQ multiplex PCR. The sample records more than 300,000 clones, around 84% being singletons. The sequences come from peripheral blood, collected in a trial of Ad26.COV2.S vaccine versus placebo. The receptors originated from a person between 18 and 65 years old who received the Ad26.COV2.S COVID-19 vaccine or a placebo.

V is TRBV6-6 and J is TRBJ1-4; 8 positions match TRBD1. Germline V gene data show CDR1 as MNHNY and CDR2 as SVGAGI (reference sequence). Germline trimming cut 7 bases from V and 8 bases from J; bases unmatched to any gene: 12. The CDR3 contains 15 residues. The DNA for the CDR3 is TGTGCCAGCACCAAATGGGGACAGGTCGTAGAAAAACTGTTTTTT. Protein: CASTKWGQVVEKLFF.

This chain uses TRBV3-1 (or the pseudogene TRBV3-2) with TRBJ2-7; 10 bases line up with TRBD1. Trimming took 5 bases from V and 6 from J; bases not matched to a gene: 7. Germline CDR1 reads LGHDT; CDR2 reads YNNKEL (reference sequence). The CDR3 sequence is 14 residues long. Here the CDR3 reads CASSTRQGAIEQYF. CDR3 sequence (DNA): TGTGCCAGCAGCACCCGACAGGGGGCAATCGAGCAGTACTTC.

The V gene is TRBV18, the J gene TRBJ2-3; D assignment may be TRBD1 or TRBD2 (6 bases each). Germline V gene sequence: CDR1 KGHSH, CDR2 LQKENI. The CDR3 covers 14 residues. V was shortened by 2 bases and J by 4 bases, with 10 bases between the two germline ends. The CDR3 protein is CASSPVGGADTQYF. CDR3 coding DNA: TGTGCCAGCTCACCAGTCGGGGGCGCAGATACGCAGTATTTT.

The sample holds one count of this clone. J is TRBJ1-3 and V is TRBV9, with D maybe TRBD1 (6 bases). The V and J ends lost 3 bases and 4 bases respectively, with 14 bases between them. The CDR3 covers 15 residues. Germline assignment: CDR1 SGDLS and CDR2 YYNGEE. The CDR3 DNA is TGTGCCAGCAGCGGACTCGGACAGACAGGAAACACCATATATTTT. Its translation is CASSGLGQTGNTIYF.

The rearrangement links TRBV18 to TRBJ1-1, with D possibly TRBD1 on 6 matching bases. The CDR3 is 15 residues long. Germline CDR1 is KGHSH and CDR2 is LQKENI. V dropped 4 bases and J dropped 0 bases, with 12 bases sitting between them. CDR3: CASSLDRLMNTEAFF. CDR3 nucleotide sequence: TGTGCCAGCTCACTTGACAGGCTTATGAACACTGAAGCTTTCTTT.

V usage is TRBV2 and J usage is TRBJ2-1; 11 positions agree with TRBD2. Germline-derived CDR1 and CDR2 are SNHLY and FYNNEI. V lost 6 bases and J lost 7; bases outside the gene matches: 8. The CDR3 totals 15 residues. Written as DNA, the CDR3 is TGTGCCAGCAGACTCATCATAGCGGGGGGGAATGAGCAGTTCTTC. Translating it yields CASRLIIAGGNEQFF.

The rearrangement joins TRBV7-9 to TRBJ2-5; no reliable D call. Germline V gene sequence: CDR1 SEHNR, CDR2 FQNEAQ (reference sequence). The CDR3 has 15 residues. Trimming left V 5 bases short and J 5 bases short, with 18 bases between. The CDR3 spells CASSLNLGPVETQYF. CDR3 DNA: TGTGCCAGCAGCCTAAACCTCGGGCCCGTGGAGACCCAGTACTTC. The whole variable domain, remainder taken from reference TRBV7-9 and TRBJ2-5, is DTGVSQNPRHKITKRGQNVTFRCDPISEHNRLYWYRQTLGQGPEFLTYFQNEAQLEKSRLLSDRFSAERPKGSFSTLEIQRTEQGDSAMYLCASSLNLGPVETQYFGPGTRLLVL.

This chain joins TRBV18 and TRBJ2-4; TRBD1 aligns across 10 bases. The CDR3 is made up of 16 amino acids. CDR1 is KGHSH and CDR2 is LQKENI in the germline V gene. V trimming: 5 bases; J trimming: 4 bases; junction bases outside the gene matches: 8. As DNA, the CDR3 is TGTGCCAGCTCAGCTCCGGGACAGGGGTCTAAAAACATTCAGTACTTC. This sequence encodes CASSAPGQGSKNIQYF.

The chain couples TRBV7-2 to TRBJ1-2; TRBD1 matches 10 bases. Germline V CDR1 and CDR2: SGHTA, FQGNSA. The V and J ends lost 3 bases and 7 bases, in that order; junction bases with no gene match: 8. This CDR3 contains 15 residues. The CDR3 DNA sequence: TGTGCCAGCAGCTTTAGACAGGGGGCTTTGGGTGGCTACACCTTC. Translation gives CASSFRQGALGGYTF.

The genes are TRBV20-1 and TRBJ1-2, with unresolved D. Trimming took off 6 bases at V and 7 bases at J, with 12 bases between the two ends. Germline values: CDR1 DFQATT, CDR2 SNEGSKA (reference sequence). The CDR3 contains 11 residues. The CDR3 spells CSAKDRVGYTF. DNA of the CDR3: TGCAGTGCAAAGGACCGAGTTGGCTACACCTTC.

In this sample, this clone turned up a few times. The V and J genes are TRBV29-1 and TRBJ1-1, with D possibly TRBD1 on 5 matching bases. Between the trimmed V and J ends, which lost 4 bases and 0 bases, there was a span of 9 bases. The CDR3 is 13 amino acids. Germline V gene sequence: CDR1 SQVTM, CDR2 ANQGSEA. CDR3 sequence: CSVGQQMNTEAFF. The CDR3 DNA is TGCAGCGTTGGACAGCAGATGAACACTGAAGCTTTCTTT.

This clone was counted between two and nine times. The CDR3 DNA sequence: TGTGCCAGCAGCGAGACAGGGGGACCCTACGAGCAGTACTTC. Its protein product is CASSETGGPYEQYF. The V gene is TRBV7-2, the J gene TRBJ2-7, with TRBD1 identical over 9 bases. After removal of 5 bases from V and 2 bases from J, the junction contained 4 bases not matched to a gene. The CDR3 is 14 amino acids. Germline V gives CDR1 SGHTA, CDR2 FQGNSA.

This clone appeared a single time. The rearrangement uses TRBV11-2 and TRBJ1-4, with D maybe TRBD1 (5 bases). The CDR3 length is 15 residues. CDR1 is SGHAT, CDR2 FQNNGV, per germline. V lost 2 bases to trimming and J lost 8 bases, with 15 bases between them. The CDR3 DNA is TGTGCCAGCAGCTTAACCGGCAGGGAAGAAGAAAAACTGTTTTTT. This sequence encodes CASSLTGREEEKLFF.